The 7 T cell receptor beta chains below come from one sample, sequenced in a study of lung T cells in sarcoidosis with Löfgren's syndrome (dated by TCRdb to the late 2010s). Sequencing relied on an Illumina MiSeq. TCRdb redid the processing of the public reads, applying fastp at Q25 and MiXCR, and retained in-frame beta chains. CDR3 protein sequences are deduplicated, and each keeps its most common genes and DNA. For this sample the table gives 60,000 or so distinct CDR3 sequences, of which 21% were detected only once. The ten largest clones capture approximately 2.1% of the sample. The source material was CD4+ T cells from PBMCs. The receptors stem from a human donor with sarcoidosis (Löfgren's syndrome or another form), or a control subject (not recorded which).

To note about this clonotype: An end of the junction does not agree with germline; a read error may underlie this. V and J are TRBV4-1 and TRBJ2-1, with a tentative D call TRBD1 (6 bases). CDR1 and CDR2 from the germline V gene are MGHRA and YSYEKL. The length of the CDR3 is 15 residues. CDR3 residues: CTSSQGQGTYNEQFF. In DNA form, the CDR3 reads TGCACCAGCAGCCAAGGCCAGGGGACCTACAATGAGCAGTTCTTC.

The rearrangement joins TRBV3-1 to TRBJ1-4; 8 bases align to TRBD1. The germline V gene encodes CDR1 LGHDT and CDR2 YNNKEL (reference sequence). With 1 base clipped from V and 6 bases from J, the junction kept 7 bases outside the gene matches. The CDR3 extends over 16 amino acids. CDR3 loop: CASSQGSTGDYEKLFF. The CDR3 DNA sequence: TGTGCCAGCAGCCAAGGTTCGACAGGGGACTATGAAAAACTGTTTTTT.

This clonotype was seen repeatedly, ten times or more. The chain has TRBV6-2 or TRBV6-3 and TRBJ1-1; the D is unclear. This CDR3 has 16 amino acids. CDR1 MNHEY and CDR2 SVGEGT come from the germline V gene. The V end was cut by 6 bases, the J end by 4 bases, with 21 bases between. The DNA of the CDR3 is TGTGCCAGCAGCCGAAGGCCGGCGACTCGAGGCACTGAAGCTTTCTTT. This sequence encodes CASSRRPATRGTEAFF.

Many counts were recorded for this clonotype. This CDR3 reads CASSFGTDTQYF. CDR3 nucleotide sequence: TGTGCCAGCAGTTTTGGCACAGATACGCAGTATTTT. The chain is built from TRBV6-1 and TRBJ2-3; D is unclear. The V end lost 5 bases, the J end lost 1 base, and 4 bases lay between the germline ends. Per germline, CDR1 MNHNS and CDR2 SASEGT. CDR3 length equals 12 residues.

Concerning this clonotype: This sequence may be a read error, since a much larger clone differs from it by one base. The genes are TRBV28 and TRBJ1-6; D might be TRBD1 (5 bases). CDR1 MDHEN and CDR2 SYDVKM come from the germline V gene. V was pared by 5 bases and J by 2 bases, with 22 bases between. The CDR3 has 19 residues. The CDR3 is CASSNRGGIRKTYNSPLHF. The CDR3 DNA follows: TGTGCCAGCAGTAATCGGGGGGGTATCAGGAAGACCTATAATTCACCCCTCCACTTT.

This clonotype was seen many times. This chain connects TRBV12-3 or TRBV12-4 to TRBJ2-1; a weak D match, TRBD2 (5 bases). V lost 7 bases to trimming and J lost 4 bases, with 17 bases between them. The CDR3 has 15 residues. Here the CDR3 reads CASTVDGGGYNEQFF. The CDR3 nucleotides read TGTGCCAGCACTGTGGACGGAGGAGGATACAATGAGCAGTTCTTC.

This clonotype was found many times. This rearrangement joins TRBV6-2 or TRBV6-3 to TRBJ2-2; D perhaps matches TRBD2 (5 bases). Germline CDR1 and CDR2: MNHEY and SVGEGT. CDR3 length: 13 amino acids. V was shortened by 7 bases and J by 5 bases, with 11 bases between the two germline ends. The CDR3 protein is CASKGSWTGELFF. The CDR3, as DNA: TGTGCCAGCAAAGGGAGTTGGACCGGGGAGCTGTTTTTT.